What follows are 4 T cell receptor beta chains derived from one specimen sequenced in a study of shared clonotypes between healthy human individuals. Profiling relied on immunoSEQ multiplex PCR, and the TCRdb table lists in-frame clones only, not all of them. The sample has 1.6 million or so clones, about 98.5% seen once. Sample: naive CD4+ T cells sorted from blood. Described subset: CD45RA+ positively selected. The source is a man aged 25 to 40 in good health.

This sequence joins TRBV15 and TRBJ1-2; D might be TRBD1 (5 bases). V was pared by 0 bases and J by 7 bases, with 18 bases between. This CDR3 is 16 amino acids long. The germline gives CDR1 LNHNV, CDR2 YYDKDF (reference sequence). The DNA of the CDR3 is TGTGCCACCAGCAGAGAAGGACGGACCCCCGGGGGTGGCTACACCTTC. Its protein product is CATSREGRTPGGGYTF.

This chain connects TRBV14 to TRBJ2-1, with D perhaps TRBD1 (6 bases). The V gene's germline CDR1 is SGHDN and CDR2 FVKESK. Between the trimmed V and J ends, which lost 5 bases and 5 bases, there was a span of 22 bases. The CDR3 totals 17 residues. CDR3 in DNA: TGTGCCAGCAGCTCTTTTGGTCATTGGGGGCGAGACAATGAGCAGTTCTTC. This sequence encodes CASSSFGHWGRDNEQFF. Supplemented by reference TRBV14 and TRBJ2-1, the full variable domain reads EAGVTQFPSHSVIEKGQTVTLRCDPISGHDNLYWYRRVMGKEIKFLLHFVKESKQDESGMPNNRFLAERTGGTYSTLKVQPAELEDSGVYFCASSSFGHWGRDNEQFFGPGTRLTVL.

The chain links TRBV7-8 to TRBJ2-7, with a possible D match to TRBD1 (5 bases). The CDR3 runs 14 residues. Germline loops: CDR1 SGHVS, CDR2 FQNEAQ. V lost 1 base and J 1 base, leaving 8 bases between the germline ends. The CDR3 here is CASSLGRASYEQYF. CDR3 in DNA: TGTGCCAGCAGCTTAGGCAGGGCATCCTACGAGCAGTACTTC.

V is TRBV14 and J is TRBJ2-1, with 8 bases aligning to TRBD2. The V gene's germline CDR1 is SGHDN and CDR2 FVKESK. The junction had 12 bases not matched to a gene; V was cut back by 3 bases and J by 5 bases. This CDR3 comprises 17 residues. In DNA, the CDR3 is TGTGCCAGCAGCCACGGGACCGCGGGAGGTCGCAACAATGAGCAGTTCTTC. Encoded protein: CASSHGTAGGRNNEQFF.